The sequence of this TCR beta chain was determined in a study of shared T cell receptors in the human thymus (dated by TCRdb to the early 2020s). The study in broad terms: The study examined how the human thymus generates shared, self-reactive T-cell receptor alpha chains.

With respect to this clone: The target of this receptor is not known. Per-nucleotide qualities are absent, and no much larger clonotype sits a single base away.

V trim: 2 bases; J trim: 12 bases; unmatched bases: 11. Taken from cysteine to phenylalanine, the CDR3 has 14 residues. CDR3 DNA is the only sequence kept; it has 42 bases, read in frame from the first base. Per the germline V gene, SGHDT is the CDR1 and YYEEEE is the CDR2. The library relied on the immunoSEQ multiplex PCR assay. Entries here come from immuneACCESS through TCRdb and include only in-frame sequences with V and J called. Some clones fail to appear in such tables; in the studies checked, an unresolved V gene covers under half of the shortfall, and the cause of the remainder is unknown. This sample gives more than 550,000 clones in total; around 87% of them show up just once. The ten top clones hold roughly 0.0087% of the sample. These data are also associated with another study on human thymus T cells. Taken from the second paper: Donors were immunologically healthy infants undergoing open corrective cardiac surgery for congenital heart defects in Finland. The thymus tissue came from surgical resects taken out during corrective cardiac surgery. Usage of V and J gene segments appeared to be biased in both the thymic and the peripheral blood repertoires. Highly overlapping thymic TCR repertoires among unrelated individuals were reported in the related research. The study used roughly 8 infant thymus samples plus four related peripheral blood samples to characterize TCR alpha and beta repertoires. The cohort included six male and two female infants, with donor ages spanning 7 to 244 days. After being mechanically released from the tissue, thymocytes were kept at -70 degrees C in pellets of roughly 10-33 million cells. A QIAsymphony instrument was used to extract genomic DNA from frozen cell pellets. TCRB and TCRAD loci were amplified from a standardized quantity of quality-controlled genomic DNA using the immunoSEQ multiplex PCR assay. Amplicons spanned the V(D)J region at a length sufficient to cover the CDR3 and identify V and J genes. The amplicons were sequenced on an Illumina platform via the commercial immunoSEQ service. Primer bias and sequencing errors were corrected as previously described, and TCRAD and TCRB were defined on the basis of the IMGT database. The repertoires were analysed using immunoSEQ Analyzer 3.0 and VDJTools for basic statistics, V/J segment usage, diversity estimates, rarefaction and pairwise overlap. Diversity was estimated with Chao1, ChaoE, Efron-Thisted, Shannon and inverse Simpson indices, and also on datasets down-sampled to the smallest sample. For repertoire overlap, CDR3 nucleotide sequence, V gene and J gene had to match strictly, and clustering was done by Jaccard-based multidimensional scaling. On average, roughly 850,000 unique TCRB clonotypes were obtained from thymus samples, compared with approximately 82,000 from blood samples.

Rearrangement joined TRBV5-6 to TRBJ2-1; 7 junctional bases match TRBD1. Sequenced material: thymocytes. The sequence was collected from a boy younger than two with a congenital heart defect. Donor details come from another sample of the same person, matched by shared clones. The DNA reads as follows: TGTGCCAGCAGCTTATCGGGACAGAAATTTGGGCAGTTCTTC. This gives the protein CASSLSGQKFGQFF.